The rows below give T cell receptor beta chains drawn from one sample of a study of T cell responses to AZD1222 COVID-19 vaccine. Clones were sequenced by immunoSEQ multiplex PCR, and TCRdb holds only the in-frame ones, with some missing. The sample gives around 120,000 clones, roughly 90% of which show up once; roughly 7% is in the top ten. The sample consisted of peripheral blood, taken 28 days after the second AZD1222 dose. The receptors originated from an adult who received the AZD1222 COVID-19 vaccine. The CDR3 runs from the conserved cysteine through the conserved F or W. The D gene is left open where the match is weak.

TRBJ2-7 TRBV9 - TGTGCCAGCAGCGTGAGCCCCACCTACGAGCAGTACTTC CASSVSPTYEQYF
TRBJ2-1 TRBV19 - TGTGCCAGTAGTATCGGATCGCGGGGTGAGCAGTTCTTC CASSIGSRGEQFF
TRBJ1-3 TRBV7-2 - TGTGCCAGCAGCTTCGTGGGGGTGAGCTCTGGAAACACCATATATTTT CASSFVGVSSGNTIYF
TRBJ1-1 TRBV28 - TGTGCCAGCAGTCAGGGAGGCACTGAAGCTTTCTTT CASSQGGTEAFF
TRBJ1-6 TRBV5-1 - TGCGCCAGCAGCTTGGCCGACGGCACCATAAATTCACCCCTCCACTTT CASSLADGTINSPLHF
TRBJ2-7 TRBV2 TRBD1 TGTGCCAGCAGTGAGCCGGACAGGGTTAACTCCTACGAGCAGTACTTC CASSEPDRVNSYEQYF
TRBJ2-2 TRBV2 TRBD2 TGTGCCAGCAGTGATCGGCTAGCGGGGGTCACCGGGGAGCTGTTTTTT CASSDRLAGVTGELFF
TRBJ1-1 TRBV5-5 - TGTGCCAGCACCGCCGACTTGAACACTGAAGCTTTCTTT CASTADLNTEAFF
TRBJ2-1 TRBV5-5 - TGTGCCAGCAGCGGGAATTTGGGCCGATACAATGAGCAGTTCTTC CASSGNLGRYNEQFF
TRBJ1-6 TRBV2 - TGTGCCAGCAGTGAGGTCAGGGGTGGTAATTCACCCCTCCACTTT CASSEVRGGNSPLHF
TRBJ2-5 TRBV5-1 - TGCGCCAGCAGCTTGGAGGGTTGGCAGGGGAGCATGAAGACCCAGTACTTC CASSLEGWQGSMKTQYF
TRBJ2-3 TRBV7-9 TRBD2 TGTGCCAGCAGCCAGGGACTAGTCCCCACAGATACGCAGTATTTT CASSQGLVPTDTQYF
TRBJ1-1 TRBV28 - TGTGCCAGCAGTTCCCACAGGGAAGACGGCACTGAAGCTTTCTTT CASSSHREDGTEAFF
TRBJ1-1 TRBV4-1 - TGCGCCAGCAGCCAAGTTGCCGGCCAGACTGAAGCTTTCTTT CASSQVAGQTEAFF
TRBJ1-6 TRBV7-2 - TGTGCCAGCAGCTTAGTACGGACTAATTCACCCCTCCACTTT CASSLVRTNSPLHF
TRBJ1-2 TRBV28 - TGTGCCAGCAGCTCAGGGTCACTCTATGGCTACACCTTC CASSSGSLYGYTF
TRBJ2-1 TRBV10-3 TRBD2 TGTGCCACACTAGCGGGAGCCTCCAATGAGCAGTTCTTC CATLAGASNEQFF
TRBJ1-4 TRBV7-3 - TGTGCCAGCAGCTTAGGGCCCGGGGAAAAACTGTTTTTT CASSLGPGEKLFF
TRBJ1-3 TRBV28 TRBD1 TGTGCCAGCAGTTCCTCCGGGACAGGGAGGTCCACCATATATTTT CASSSSGTGRSTIYF
TRBJ2-5 TRBV11-2 - TGTGCCAGCAGCTTAGTAACGGGGGGCCGTCAAGAGACCCAGTACTTC CASSLVTGGRQETQYF
TRBJ1-5 TRBV19 - TGTGCCAGTACCCCCTCCGGGATCCCCCAGCATTTT CASTPSGIPQHF
TRBJ2-3 TRBV10-1 - TGCGCCAGCAGTGTTCGGGGCACAGATACGCAGTATTTT CASSVRGTDTQYF
TRBJ1-3 TRBV6-5 - TGTGCCAGCAGTTCGAGACAGCCTCCGACCACCATATATTTT CASSSRQPPTTIYF
TRBJ1-6 TRBV4-1 - TGCGCCAGCAGCCAAGTCCTAGGGGCGGAACTCAATTCACCCCTCCACTTT CASSQVLGAELNSPLHF
TRBJ1-2 TRBV10-1 TRBD1 TGCGCCAGCAGTGACCACAGGACAGGGGCGATCTATGGCTACACCTTC CASSDHRTGAIYGYTF
TRBJ1-6 TRBV18 - TGTGCCAGCTCACCACCCGGGGAGGGGGTATCCTATAATTCACCCCTCCACTTT CASSPPGEGVSYNSPLHF